This T cell receptor beta chain was sequenced for a study of shared clonotypes between healthy human individuals. Methods used by the authors: Junction-only immunoSEQ sequences carried no quality scores, so filtering differed. Sequencing used immunoSEQ multiplex PCR; TCRdb keeps in-frame clones, though not all of them. V and J calls and clone size follow that table, whereas D and trimming were derived from the DNA. The data contain some 480,000 clones, roughly 78% of them singletons. Free of recent acute infections or vaccinations, the donors were healthy HIV-negative adults. Roughly 90 million PBMCs served as the genomic DNA source for unsorted samples. The CDR3 has 15 residues. V dropped 4 bases and J dropped 8; count of bases not matched to a gene: 3. Germline V lookup: CDR1 LNHDA, CDR2 SQIVND (reference sequence).

Input material: PBMCs. This chain links TRBV19 with TRBJ2-1, with 15 bases that match TRBD2. This receptor was identified in a middle-aged woman in good health. Some clones in this sample may be carry-over from other donors' samples. The CDR3 DNA follows: TGTGCCAGTAGTAACAGGACTAGCGGGAGGGATGAGCAGTTCTTC. Encoded protein: CASSNRTSGRDEQFF.